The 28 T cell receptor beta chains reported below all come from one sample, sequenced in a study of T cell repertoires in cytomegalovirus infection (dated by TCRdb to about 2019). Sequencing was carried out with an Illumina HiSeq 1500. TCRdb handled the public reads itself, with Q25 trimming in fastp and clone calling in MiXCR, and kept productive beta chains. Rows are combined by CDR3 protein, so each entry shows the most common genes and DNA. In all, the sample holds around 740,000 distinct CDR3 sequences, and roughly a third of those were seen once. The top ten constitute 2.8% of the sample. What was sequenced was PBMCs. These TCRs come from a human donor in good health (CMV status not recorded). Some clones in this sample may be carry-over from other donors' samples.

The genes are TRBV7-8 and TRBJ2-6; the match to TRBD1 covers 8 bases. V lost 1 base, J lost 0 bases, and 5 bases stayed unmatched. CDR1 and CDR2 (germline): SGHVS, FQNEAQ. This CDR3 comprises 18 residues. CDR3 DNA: TGTGCCAGCAGCTTAGTACCAGGACAGGGCTCTGGGGCCAACGTCCTGACTTTC. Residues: CASSLVPGQGSGANVLTF.

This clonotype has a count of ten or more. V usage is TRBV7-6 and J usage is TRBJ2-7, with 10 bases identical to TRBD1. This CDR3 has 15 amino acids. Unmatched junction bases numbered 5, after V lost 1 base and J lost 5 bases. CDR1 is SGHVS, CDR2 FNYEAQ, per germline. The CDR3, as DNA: TGTGCCAGCAGCTTAGAAGGTGGACAGGGGGACGAGCAGTACTTC. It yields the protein CASSLEGGQGDEQYF. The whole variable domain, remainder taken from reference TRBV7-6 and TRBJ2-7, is GAGVSQSPRYKVTKRGQDVALRCDPISGHVSLYWYRQALGQGPEFLTYFNYEAQQDKSGLPNDRFSAERPEGSISTLTIQRTEQRDSAMYRCASSLEGGQGDEQYFGPGTRLTVT.

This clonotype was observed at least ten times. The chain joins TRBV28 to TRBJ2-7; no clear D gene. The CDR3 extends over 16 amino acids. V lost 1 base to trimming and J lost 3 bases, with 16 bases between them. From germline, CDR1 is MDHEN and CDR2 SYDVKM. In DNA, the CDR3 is TGTGCCAGCAGTTTATCTGTCGGAGCGAACTTCTACGAGCAGTACTTC. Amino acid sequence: CASSLSVGANFYEQYF. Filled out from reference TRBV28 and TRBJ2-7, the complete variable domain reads DVKVTQSSRYLVKRTGEKVFLECVQDMDHENMFWYRQDPGLGLRLIYFSYDVKMKEKGDIPEGYSVSREKKERFSLILESASTNQTSMYLCASSLSVGANFYEQYFGPGTRLTVT.

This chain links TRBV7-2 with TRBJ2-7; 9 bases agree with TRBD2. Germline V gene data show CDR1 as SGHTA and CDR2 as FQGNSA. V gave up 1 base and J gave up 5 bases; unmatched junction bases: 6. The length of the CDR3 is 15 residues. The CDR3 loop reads CASSLEREARDEQYF. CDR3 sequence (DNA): TGTGCCAGCAGCTTAGAGCGGGAGGCGCGCGACGAGCAGTACTTC.

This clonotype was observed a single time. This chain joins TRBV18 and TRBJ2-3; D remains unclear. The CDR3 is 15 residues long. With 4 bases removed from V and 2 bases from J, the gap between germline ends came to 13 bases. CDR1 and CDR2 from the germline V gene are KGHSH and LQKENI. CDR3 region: CASSLIPGLTDTQYF. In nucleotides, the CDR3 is TGTGCCAGCTCACTTATACCGGGCCTCACAGATACGCAGTATTTT.

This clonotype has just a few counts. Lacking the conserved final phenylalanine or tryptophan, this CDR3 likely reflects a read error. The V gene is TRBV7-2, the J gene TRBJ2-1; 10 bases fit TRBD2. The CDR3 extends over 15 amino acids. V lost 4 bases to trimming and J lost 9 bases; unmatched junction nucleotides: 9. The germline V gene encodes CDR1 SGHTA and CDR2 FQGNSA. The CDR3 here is CASSSPGLARIEQFL. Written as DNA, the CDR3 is TGTGCCAGCAGCTCCCCGGGACTAGCGAGGATTGAGCAGTTCTTA.

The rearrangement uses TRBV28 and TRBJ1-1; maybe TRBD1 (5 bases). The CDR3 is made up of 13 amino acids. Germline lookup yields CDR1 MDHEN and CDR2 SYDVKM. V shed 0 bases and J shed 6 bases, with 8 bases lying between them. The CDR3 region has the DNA TGTGCCAGCAGTTTATGGGGGGAGTCTGAAGCTTTCTTT. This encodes CASSLWGESEAFF.

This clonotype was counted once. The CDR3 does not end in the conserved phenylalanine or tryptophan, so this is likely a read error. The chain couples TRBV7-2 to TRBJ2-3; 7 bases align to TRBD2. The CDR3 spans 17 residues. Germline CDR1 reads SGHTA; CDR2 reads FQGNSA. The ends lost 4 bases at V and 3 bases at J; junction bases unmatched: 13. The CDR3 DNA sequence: TGTGCCAGCAGCTGGCAGCGGTCCCAGCGGGGTACAGATACGCAGTATTTG. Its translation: CASSWQRSQRGTDTQYL.

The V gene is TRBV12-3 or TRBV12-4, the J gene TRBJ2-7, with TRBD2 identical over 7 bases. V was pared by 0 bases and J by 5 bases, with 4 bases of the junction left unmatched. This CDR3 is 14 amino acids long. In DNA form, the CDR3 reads TGTGCCAGCAGTTTAGCGGGAGGGCCAAACGAGCAGTACTTC. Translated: CASSLAGGPNEQYF.

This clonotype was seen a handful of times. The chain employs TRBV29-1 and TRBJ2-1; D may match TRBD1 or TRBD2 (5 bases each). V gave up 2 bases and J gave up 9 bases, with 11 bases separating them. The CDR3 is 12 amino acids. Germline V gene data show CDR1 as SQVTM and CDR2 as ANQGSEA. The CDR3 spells CSVENRGAEQFF. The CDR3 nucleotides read TGCAGCGTTGAAAATCGAGGGGCTGAGCAGTTCTTC.

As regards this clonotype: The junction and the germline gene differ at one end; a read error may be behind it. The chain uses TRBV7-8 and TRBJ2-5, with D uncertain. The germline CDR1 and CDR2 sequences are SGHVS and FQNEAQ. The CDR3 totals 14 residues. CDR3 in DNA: TGTGCCAGCAGCTCGTTCCTAGGGAAGGAGATCCAGTACTTC. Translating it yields CASSSFLGKEIQYF.

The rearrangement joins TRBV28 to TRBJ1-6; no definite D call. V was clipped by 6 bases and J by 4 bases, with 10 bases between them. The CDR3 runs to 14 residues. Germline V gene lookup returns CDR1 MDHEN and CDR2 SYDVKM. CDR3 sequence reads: CASRISQYNSPLHF. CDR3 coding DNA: TGTGCCAGCAGAATTTCACAGTATAATTCACCCCTCCACTTT.

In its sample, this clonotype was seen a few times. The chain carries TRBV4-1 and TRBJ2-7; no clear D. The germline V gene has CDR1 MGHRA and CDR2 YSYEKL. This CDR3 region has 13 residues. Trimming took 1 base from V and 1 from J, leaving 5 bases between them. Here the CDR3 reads CASSQVASYEQYF. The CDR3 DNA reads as TGCGCCAGCAGCCAAGTGGCGTCCTACGAGCAGTACTTC.

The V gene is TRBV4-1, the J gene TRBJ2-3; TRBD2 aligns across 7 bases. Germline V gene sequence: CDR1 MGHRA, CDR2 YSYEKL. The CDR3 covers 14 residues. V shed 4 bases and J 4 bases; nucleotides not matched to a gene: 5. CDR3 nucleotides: TGCGCCAGCAGCCTCGGGGGGTTCGCAGATACGCAGTATTTT. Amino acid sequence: CASSLGGFADTQYF.

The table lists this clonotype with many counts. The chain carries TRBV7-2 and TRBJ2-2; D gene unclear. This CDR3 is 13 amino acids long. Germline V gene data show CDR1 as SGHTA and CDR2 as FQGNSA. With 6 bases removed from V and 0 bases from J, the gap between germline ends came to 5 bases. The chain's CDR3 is CASSTANTGELFF. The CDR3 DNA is TGTGCCAGCAGTACGGCGAACACCGGGGAGCTGTTTTTT.

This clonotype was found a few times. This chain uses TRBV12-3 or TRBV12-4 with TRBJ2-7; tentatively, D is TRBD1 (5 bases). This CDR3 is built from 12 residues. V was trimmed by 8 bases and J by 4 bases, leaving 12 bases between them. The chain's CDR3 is CASQGSPYEQYF. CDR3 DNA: TGTGCCAGCCAGGGCAGCCCGTACGAGCAGTACTTC.

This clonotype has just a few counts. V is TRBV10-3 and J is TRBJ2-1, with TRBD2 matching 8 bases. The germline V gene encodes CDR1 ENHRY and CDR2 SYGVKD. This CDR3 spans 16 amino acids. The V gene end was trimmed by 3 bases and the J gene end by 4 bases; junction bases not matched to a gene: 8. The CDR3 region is CAISERAGGLYNEQFF. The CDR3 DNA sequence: TGTGCCATCAGTGAAAGGGCGGGAGGCCTTTACAATGAGCAGTTCTTC.

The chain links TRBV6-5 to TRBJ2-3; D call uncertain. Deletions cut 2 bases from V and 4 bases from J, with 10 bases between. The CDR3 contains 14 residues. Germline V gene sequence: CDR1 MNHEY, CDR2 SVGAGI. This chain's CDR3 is CASSYGREADTQYF. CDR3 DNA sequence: TGTGCCAGCAGTTACGGGCGCGAGGCAGATACGCAGTATTTT.

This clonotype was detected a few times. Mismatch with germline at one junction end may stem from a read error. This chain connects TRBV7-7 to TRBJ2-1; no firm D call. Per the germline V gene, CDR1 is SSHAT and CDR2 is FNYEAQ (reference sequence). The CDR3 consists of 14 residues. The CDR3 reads CASSLDRITNEQFF. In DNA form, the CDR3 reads TGTGCTAGCAGCTTAGATCGTATAACCAATGAGCAGTTCTTC.

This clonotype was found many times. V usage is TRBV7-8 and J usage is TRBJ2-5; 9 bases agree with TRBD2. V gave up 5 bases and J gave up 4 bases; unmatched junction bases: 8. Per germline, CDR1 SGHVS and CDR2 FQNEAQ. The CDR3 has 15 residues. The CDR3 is CASSVIAGVGETQYF. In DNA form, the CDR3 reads TGTGCCAGCAGCGTGATAGCGGGGGTCGGAGAGACCCAGTACTTC.

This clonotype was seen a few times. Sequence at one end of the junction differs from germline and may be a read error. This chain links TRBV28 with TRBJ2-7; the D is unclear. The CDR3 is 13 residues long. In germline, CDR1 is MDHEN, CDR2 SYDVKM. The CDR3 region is CASSLGTVDEQYF. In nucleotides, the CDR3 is TGTGCCAGCAGTTTAGGCACAGTCGACGAGCAGTACTTT.

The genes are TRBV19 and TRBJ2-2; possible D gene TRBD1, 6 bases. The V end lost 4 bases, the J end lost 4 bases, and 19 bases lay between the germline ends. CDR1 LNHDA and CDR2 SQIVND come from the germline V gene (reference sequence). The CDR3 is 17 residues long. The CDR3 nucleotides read TGTGCCAGTAGTAAGCCCCCGGGACAACAACTCACCGGGGAGCTGTTTTTT. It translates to CASSKPPGQQLTGELFF.

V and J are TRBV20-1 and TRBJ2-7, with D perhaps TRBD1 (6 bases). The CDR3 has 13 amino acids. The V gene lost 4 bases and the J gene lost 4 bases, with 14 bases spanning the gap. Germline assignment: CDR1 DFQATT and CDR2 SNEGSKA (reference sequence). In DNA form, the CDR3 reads TGCAGTGCTAACCGGCAGGGGAGATACGAGCAGTACTTC. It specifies CSANRQGRYEQYF.

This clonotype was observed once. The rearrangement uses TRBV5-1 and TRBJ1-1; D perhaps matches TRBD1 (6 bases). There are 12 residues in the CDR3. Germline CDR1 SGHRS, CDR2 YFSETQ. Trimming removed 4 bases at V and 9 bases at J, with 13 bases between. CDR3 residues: CASSVDRRQAFF. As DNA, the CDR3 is TGCGCCAGCAGCGTCGACAGGAGACAAGCTTTCTTT.

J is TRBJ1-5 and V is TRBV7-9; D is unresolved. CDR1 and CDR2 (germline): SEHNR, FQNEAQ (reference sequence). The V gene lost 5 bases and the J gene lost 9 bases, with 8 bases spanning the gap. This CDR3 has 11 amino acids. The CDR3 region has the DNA TGTGCCAGCAGCGCCGCAGGGCCCCAGCATTTT. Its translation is CASSAAGPQHF.

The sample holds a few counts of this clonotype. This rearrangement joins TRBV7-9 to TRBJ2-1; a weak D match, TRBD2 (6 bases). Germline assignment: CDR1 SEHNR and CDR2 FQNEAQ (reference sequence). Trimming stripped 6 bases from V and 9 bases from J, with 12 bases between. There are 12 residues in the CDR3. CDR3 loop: CASSPVGGEQFF. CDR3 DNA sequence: TGTGCCAGCAGTCCTGTGGGGGGTGAGCAGTTCTTC.

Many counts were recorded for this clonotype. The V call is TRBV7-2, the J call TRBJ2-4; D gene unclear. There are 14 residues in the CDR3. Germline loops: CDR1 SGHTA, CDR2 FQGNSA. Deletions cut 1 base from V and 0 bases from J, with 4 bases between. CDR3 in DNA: TGTGCCAGCAGCTTAGGAATAGCCAAAAACATTCAGTACTTC. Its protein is CASSLGIAKNIQYF.

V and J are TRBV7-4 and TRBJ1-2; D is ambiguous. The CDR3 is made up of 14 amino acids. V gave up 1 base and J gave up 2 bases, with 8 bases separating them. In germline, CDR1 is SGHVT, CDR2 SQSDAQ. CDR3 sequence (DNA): TGTGCCAGCAGCTTAGAGACGGGGAACTATGGCTACACCTTC. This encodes CASSLETGNYGYTF. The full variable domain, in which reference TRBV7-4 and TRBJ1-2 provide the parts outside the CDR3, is GAGVSQSPRYKVAKRGRDVALRCDSISGHVTLYWYRQTLGQGSEVLTYSQSDAQRDKSGRPSGRFSAERPERSVSTLKIQRTEQGDSAVYLCASSLETGNYGYTFGSGTRLTVV.